The clone carrying this TCR beta chain was found a few times. Its antigen is as yet unknown. The data are from a study of identical twins. The study, taken as a whole, reports: Model-predicted out-of-frame TCR alpha sharing fell below observed values in monozygotic twins. Excess twin sharing in beta out-of-frame sequences was weaker. Zero-insertion results could be subject to partial confounding by invariant MAIT and iNKT cells.

CDR1 and CDR2 from the germline V gene are SGHTA and FQGNSA. This CDR3 is built from 15 residues. V lost 7 bases to trimming and J lost 3 bases; unmatched junction nucleotides: 8. TCRdb independently ran MiXCR on the 5' RACE reads; one entry per CDR3 protein. The sample yields roughly 470,000 distinct CDR3 sequences, approximately 14% seen once. These data were also filed under a second study, of yellow fever vaccine responses in identical twins.

This chain joins TRBV7-2 and TRBJ2-1, with 8 bases fitting TRBD2. Specimen: CD4+ T cells sorted from blood. The receptor was isolated from a woman aged 18-29 years in good health. The CDR3 here is CASILSGGGYNEQFF. Here the CDR3 DNA reads TGTGCCAGCATCCTCTCCGGGGGGGGCTACAATGAGCAGTTCTTC.